The rows below give T cell receptor beta chains drawn from one sample of a study of shared clonotypes between healthy human individuals. Clones were sequenced by immunoSEQ multiplex PCR, and TCRdb holds only the in-frame ones, with some missing. The sample has about 550,000 clones; just under 97% are singletons. Sequencing was performed on naive CD8+ T cells sorted from blood. These receptor sequences come from a woman in her 30s in good health. Both conserved end residues are part of each CDR3. Part of the rows lack a size; the others show once, few, many or a class for expanded clones.

abundance	v_gene	j_gene	CDR3aa
-	TRBV9	TRBJ1-3	CASSAPSSGNTIYF
-	TRBV10-2	TRBJ2-2	CASSAGGPAGELFF
-	TRBV13	TRBJ2-7	CASSWTSTYEQYF
-	TRBV4-1	TRBJ2-5	CASSQVVGVAETQYF
-	TRBV4-1	TRBJ2-1	CASSQDTLYNEQFF
-	TRBV9	TRBJ2-7	CASSPLGPVSHEQYF
-	TRBV27	TRBJ1-3	CASSLSTGLGNTIYF
-	TRBV29-1	TRBJ1-2	CSVDQTENYGYTF
-	TRBV11-2	TRBJ2-1	CASSLELAGIYNEQFF
-	TRBV6-5	TRBJ1-2	CASSSGVTNYGYTF
-	TRBV2	TRBJ1-2	CASIGRGNGYTF
-	TRBV6-1	TRBJ2-3	CASSDPPEWGGDTQYF
-	TRBV13	TRBJ2-3	CASSSGTNTDTQYF
-	TRBV11-3	TRBJ2-1	CASSLTGTSGSNEQFF
-	TRBV5-6	TRBJ1-1	CASSLGGAVAFF
-	TRBV28	TRBJ1-3	CASSWGGVGSGNTIYF
-	TRBV27	TRBJ2-7	CASSFRWGAGYEQYF
once	TRBV6-4	TRBJ1-2	CASSPGQGGVGYTF
-	TRBV5-6	TRBJ2-2	CASSPGLAGFGNTGELFF
-	TRBV5-1	TRBJ1-2	CASSPLEDGYNYGYTF
-	TRBV28	TRBJ1-1	CASRHTGDPEAFF
few	TRBV10-1	TRBJ1-2	CASSDNLVIYTF
-	TRBV6-5	TRBJ1-1	CASRPSQGTARAFF
-	TRBV9	TRBJ1-2	CASSVGVGYGYTF
-	TRBV28	TRBJ2-1	CASSHRLARKNNEQFF
-	TRBV19	TRBJ2-7	CASSITGSSYEQYF
-	TRBV9	TRBJ2-7	CASSVAVGGSEQYF
once	TRBV6-1	TRBJ2-7	CASSADGYYEQYF
-	TRBV2	TRBJ2-7	CASRGLAGGPTYEQYF
-	TRBV30	TRBJ1-6	CAWSTGEANSPLHF
-	TRBV28	TRBJ2-3	CASGTSGFRDTQYF